This passage covers 23 T cell receptor beta chains from one sample sequenced in a study of response to subunit inactivated influenza vaccine. MiXCR was run by TCRdb on the RT-PCR reads, yielding one entry per CDR3 protein. The profile shows around 490,000 distinct CDR3 sequences, 7.6% of them singletons. The source material was PBMCs from blood, sampled 23 months after vaccination. These receptors came from a man between 45 and 75 years old who received an inactivated influenza vaccine.

This clonotype was observed many times. The CDR3 nucleotides read TGCAGTGCTAGAGCCCCGACTAGCGGGGGACTCTCCTACGAGCAGTACTTC. Protein product: CSARAPTSGGLSYEQYF. This chain links TRBV20-1 with TRBJ2-7; 12 positions agree with TRBD2. CDR1 is DFQATT, CDR2 SNEGSKA, per germline (reference sequence). V gave up 1 base and J gave up 0 bases; unmatched junction bases: 7. This CDR3 is 17 amino acids long.

The rearrangement uses TRBV20-1 and TRBJ1-6, with D perhaps TRBD1 (5 bases). V was clipped by 2 bases and J by 8 bases, with 13 bases between them. Germline loops: CDR1 DFQATT, CDR2 SNEGSKA (reference sequence). CDR3 length: 14 residues. This chain's CDR3 is CSARQGAGDSPLHF. The CDR3 nucleotides read TGCAGTGCTAGACAGGGTGCGGGGGATTCACCCCTCCACTTT.

This clonotype was counted only a few times. The V gene is TRBV7-2, the J gene TRBJ2-3; 7 bases line up with TRBD2. Trimming removed 5 bases from V and 5 bases from J; junction bases left unmatched: 13. Looked up from germline, CDR1 is SGHTA and CDR2 is FQGNSA. The CDR3 is 16 amino acids. CDR3: CASSPTSGGWGDTQYF. The CDR3 nucleotides read TGTGCCAGCAGCCCCACCTCGGGGGGTTGGGGAGATACGCAGTATTTT. Full variable domain (outside the CDR3, taken from reference TRBV7-2 and TRBJ2-3): GAGVSQSPSNKVTEKGKDVELRCDPISGHTALYWYRQSLGQGLEFLIYFQGNSAPDKSGLPSDRFSAERTGGSVSTLTIQRTQQEDSAVYLCASSPTSGGWGDTQYFGPGTRLTVL.

The rearrangement joins TRBV30 to TRBJ2-7; possible D gene TRBD2, 6 bases. The V gene lost 3 bases and the J gene lost 7 bases, with 25 bases spanning the gap. The CDR3 runs to 16 residues. In germline, CDR1 is GTSNPN, CDR2 SVGIG (reference sequence). CDR3 protein: CAWRQERRGTDGEQYF. For the CDR3, the DNA is TGTGCCTGGAGACAGGAGAGGAGGGGCACCGATGGTGAGCAGTACTTC.

There are a few counts of this clonotype. This rearrangement joins TRBV27 to TRBJ2-3, with 7 bases identical to TRBD2. CDR1 is MNHEY, CDR2 SMNVEV, per germline (reference sequence). CDR3 size: 16 residues. V was pared by 6 bases and J by 4 bases, with 13 bases of the junction left unmatched. The CDR3 spells CASRPGLGALPDTQYF. Here the CDR3 DNA reads TGTGCCAGCAGGCCTGGACTAGGGGCGCTCCCAGATACGCAGTATTTT.

This clonotype was counted at least ten times. The rearrangement links TRBV7-2 to TRBJ1-3; 7 bases align to TRBD1. With V trimmed by 10 bases and J by 4 bases, 7 bases remained unmatched. Germline loops: CDR1 SGHTA, CDR2 FQGNSA. The CDR3 extends over 13 amino acids. The CDR3: CATAGGGGNTIYF. The CDR3 DNA is TGTGCCACCGCTGGAGGGGGCGGAAACACCATATATTTT.

The CDR3 loop is CASRNRGGSVVGDTQYF. CDR3 sequence (DNA): TGTGCCAGCAGAAACAGGGGCGGAAGCGTAGTAGGAGATACGCAGTATTTT. The chain is built from TRBV2 and TRBJ2-3; 7 nucleotides match TRBD1. The CDR3 covers 17 residues. The V gene end was trimmed by 6 bases and the J gene end by 5 bases; junction bases not matched to a gene: 17. From germline, CDR1 is SNHLY and CDR2 FYNNEI.

The chain links TRBV28 to TRBJ1-2; D unclear. The CDR3 loop spans 12 amino acids. Trimming cost V 5 bases and J 5 bases, with 9 bases left between them. Germline V gene data show CDR1 as MDHEN and CDR2 as SYDVKM. The CDR3 bases are TGTGCCAGCAGTCCTACTGATTATGGCTACACCTTC. Translation: CASSPTDYGYTF.

The gene calls are TRBV21-1 and TRBJ2-7; the D call in the table, TRBD2, was not verified against the DNA. TRBV21-1 is a pseudogene. The CDR3 totals 16 residues. CDR3 in DNA: TGTGCCAGCAGCAAAGTTAGGACGGGCCCTCTTGGGGAGCAGTACTTC. Translated: CASSKVRTGPLGEQYF.

This clonotype has ten or more counts. This chain connects TRBV7-2 to TRBJ2-1, with D unclear. Between the trimmed V and J ends, which lost 1 base and 10 bases, there was a span of 8 bases. This CDR3 comprises 12 residues. Germline CDR1 reads SGHTA; CDR2 reads FQGNSA. CDR3 bases: TGTGCCAGCAGCTTAGGGACGGTCGAGCAGTTCTTC. Its protein product is CASSLGTVEQFF.

The table lists this clonotype with many counts. The chain has TRBV7-2 and TRBJ2-1; no clear D gene. The CDR3 extends over 13 amino acids. The V end was cut by 4 bases, the J end by 1 base, with 5 bases between. Germline V gene lookup returns CDR1 SGHTA and CDR2 FQGNSA. The CDR3 sequence: CASSSRSYNEQFF. The DNA for the CDR3 is TGTGCCAGCAGCTCCCGGTCCTACAATGAGCAGTTCTTC.

The CDR3 bases are TGTGCCAGCAGCTTGGGACTAGCGGGGATACAAGAGACCCAGTACTTC. Amino acid sequence: CASSLGLAGIQETQYF. This chain uses TRBV5-4 with TRBJ2-5; 11 bases fit TRBD2. The CDR3 extends over 16 amino acids. V was clipped by 0 bases and J by 2 bases; unmatched bases: 3. The germline V gene encodes CDR1 SGHNT and CDR2 YYREEE (reference sequence). The entire variable domain, with the rest obtained from reference TRBV5-4 and TRBJ2-5, is as follows: ETGVTQSPTHLIKTRGQQVTLRCSSQSGHNTVSWYQQALGQGPQFIFQYYREEENGRGNFPPRFSGLQFPNYSSELNVNALELDDSALYLCASSLGLAGIQETQYFGPGTRLLVL.

The rearrangement uses TRBV25-1 and TRBJ2-2; D not certain. This CDR3 spans 15 amino acids. The germline gives CDR1 MGHDK, CDR2 SYGVNS. V shed 3 bases and J shed 1 base, with 9 bases lying between them. DNA of the CDR3: TGTGCCAGCAGTGATTTCCCTATGAACACCGGGGAGCTGTTTTTT. This encodes CASSDFPMNTGELFF.

This clonotype was seen more than once but under ten times. The V gene is TRBV12-3 or TRBV12-4, the J gene TRBJ2-5, with 14 bases fitting TRBD2. This CDR3 comprises 17 residues. V shed 3 bases, J shed 2 bases, and the junction held 5 bases outside the gene matches. The CDR3 region has the DNA TGTGCCAGCAGTTTCTACGGGACTAGCGGGGGACAAGAGACCCAGTACTTC. It is translated as CASSFYGTSGGQETQYF.

A remark on this clonotype: With a much larger clone just one base away, this may be a read error. The chain uses TRBV12-3 or TRBV12-4 and TRBJ2-1; D is possibly TRBD1 (5 bases). V was trimmed by 6 bases and J by 7 bases, leaving 16 bases between them. The CDR3 is made up of 14 amino acids. The chain's CDR3 is CASRPGCESNEQFF. The CDR3 DNA follows: TGTGCCAGCAGGCCAGGGTGTGAGAGTAATGAGCAGTTCTTC.

This clonotype was picked up a small number of times. CDR3 nucleotide sequence: TGTGCCTGGGCCAGCGGGGGGTCTGGTGAGCAGTTCTTC. Translating gives CAWASGGSGEQFF. The chain carries TRBV30 and TRBJ2-1, with 9 nucleotides matching TRBD2. The germline V gene has CDR1 GTSNPN and CDR2 SVGIG (reference sequence). V shed 5 bases, J shed 9 bases, and the junction held 8 bases outside the gene matches. This CDR3 region has 13 residues.

This clonotype was picked up many times. The chain uses TRBV7-9 and TRBJ2-3; 9 bases align to TRBD1. Germline CDR1 reads SEHNR; CDR2 reads FQNEAQ (reference sequence). This CDR3 is built from 16 residues. V lost 2 bases, J lost 4 bases, and 7 bases stayed unmatched. CDR3 sequence reads: CASSLLSGQGSDTQYF. Here the CDR3 DNA reads TGTGCCAGCAGCTTACTTTCGGGACAGGGCTCAGATACGCAGTATTTT.

Remarks on this clonotype: A read error may explain this, as a much larger clone is one base away. J is TRBJ2-7 and V is TRBV3-1; no firm D call. Germline V gene data show CDR1 as LGHDT and CDR2 as YNNKEL (reference sequence). The CDR3 is made up of 13 amino acids. V lost 8 bases, J lost 2 bases, and 13 bases lay in between. In DNA form, the CDR3 reads TGTGCCAGCGGCCCCATGCGAACCTACGAGCAGTACTTC. Amino acid sequence: CASGPMRTYEQYF.

This rearrangement joins TRBV30 to TRBJ2-7; TRBD1 is a possible D gene (5 bases). CDR3 length: 14 amino acids. Per the germline V gene, CDR1 is GTSNPN and CDR2 is SVGIG (reference sequence). Trimming stripped 4 bases from V and 4 bases from J, with 17 bases between. The CDR3 loop reads CAWNPVGHRYEQYF. The CDR3 DNA reads as TGTGCCTGGAATCCTGTAGGACACCGGTACGAGCAGTACTTC.

In its sample, this clonotype was seen many times. The J gene is TRBJ2-1, the V gene TRBV20-1, with D tentatively TRBD1 (6 bases). Deletions cut 3 bases from V and 0 bases from J, with 15 bases between. The CDR3 has 16 residues. Germline assignment: CDR1 DFQATT and CDR2 SNEGSKA (reference sequence). CDR3 sequence: CSASGEGVGSYNEQFF. As DNA, the CDR3 is TGCAGTGCTAGTGGAGAGGGGGTCGGCTCCTACAATGAGCAGTTCTTC.

V and J are TRBV28 and TRBJ1-5, with D possibly being TRBD1 (6 bases). Trimming removed 6 bases from V and 3 bases from J, with 12 bases in between. Per the germline V gene, CDR1 is MDHEN and CDR2 is SYDVKM. The length of the CDR3 is 14 residues. The CDR3 nucleotides are TGTGCCAGCAGAACAAGGACAGACAATCAGCCCCAGCATTTT. Translated: CASRTRTDNQPQHF.

This clonotype was seen only a few times. V usage is TRBV6-1 and J usage is TRBJ2-3; D tentatively fits TRBD1 or TRBD2 (5 bases each). Trimming removed 6 bases at V and 6 bases at J, with 19 bases between. The germline V gene has CDR1 MNHNS and CDR2 SASEGT. This CDR3 is built from 15 residues. CDR3 protein: CASSHEVPGADTQYF. In nucleotides, the CDR3 is TGTGCCAGCAGCCACGAGGTCCCCGGGGCCGATACGCAGTATTTT.

The rearrangement links TRBV7-9 to TRBJ2-7; no firm D call. Trimming removed 8 bases from V and 0 bases from J, with 11 bases in between. CDR1 is SEHNR and CDR2 is FQNEAQ in the germline V gene (reference sequence). The CDR3 is 13 residues long. Written as DNA, the CDR3 is TGTGCCAGCGGCCAAGGGAACTCCTACGAGCAGTACTTC. As protein: CASGQGNSYEQYF.